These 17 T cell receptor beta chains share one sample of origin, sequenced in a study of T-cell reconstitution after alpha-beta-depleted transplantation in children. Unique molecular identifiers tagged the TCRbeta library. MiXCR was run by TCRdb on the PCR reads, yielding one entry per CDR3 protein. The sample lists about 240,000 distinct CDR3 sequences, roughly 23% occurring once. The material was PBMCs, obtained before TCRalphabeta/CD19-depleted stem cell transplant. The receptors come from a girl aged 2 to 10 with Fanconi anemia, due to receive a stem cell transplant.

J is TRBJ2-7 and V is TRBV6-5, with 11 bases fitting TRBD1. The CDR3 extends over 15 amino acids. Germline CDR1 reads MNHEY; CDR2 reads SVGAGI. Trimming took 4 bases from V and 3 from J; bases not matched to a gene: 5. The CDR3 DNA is TGTGCCAGCAGTTTACCGGGACAGGGGGACTACGAGCAGTACTTC. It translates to CASSLPGQGDYEQYF.

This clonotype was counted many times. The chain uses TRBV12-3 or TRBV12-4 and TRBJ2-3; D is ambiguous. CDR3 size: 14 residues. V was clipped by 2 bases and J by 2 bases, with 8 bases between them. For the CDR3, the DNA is TGTGCCAGCAGTTTAAGACTCAACACAGATACGCAGTATTTT. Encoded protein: CASSLRLNTDTQYF.

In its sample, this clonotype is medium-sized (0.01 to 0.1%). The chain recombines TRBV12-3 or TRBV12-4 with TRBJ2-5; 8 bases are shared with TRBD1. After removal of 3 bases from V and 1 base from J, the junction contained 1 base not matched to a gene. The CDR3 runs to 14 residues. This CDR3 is CASSFGQGQETQYF. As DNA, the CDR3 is TGTGCCAGCAGTTTTGGACAGGGCCAAGAGACCCAGTACTTC.

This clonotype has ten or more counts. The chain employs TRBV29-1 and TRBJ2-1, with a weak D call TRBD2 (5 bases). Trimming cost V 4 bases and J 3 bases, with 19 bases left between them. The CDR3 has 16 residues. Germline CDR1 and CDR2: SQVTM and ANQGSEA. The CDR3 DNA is TGCAGCGTTGCTGGATCCTCTAGCTCGGACTACAATGAGCAGTTCTTC. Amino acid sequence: CSVAGSSSSDYNEQFF.

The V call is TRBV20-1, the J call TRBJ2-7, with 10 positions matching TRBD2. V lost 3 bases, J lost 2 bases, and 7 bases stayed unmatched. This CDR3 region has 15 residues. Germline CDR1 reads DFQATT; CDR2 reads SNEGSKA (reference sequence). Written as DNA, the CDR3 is TGCAGTGCTAGCGTAGCGGGGGGTGTGACCTACGAGCAGTACTTC. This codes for CSASVAGGVTYEQYF.

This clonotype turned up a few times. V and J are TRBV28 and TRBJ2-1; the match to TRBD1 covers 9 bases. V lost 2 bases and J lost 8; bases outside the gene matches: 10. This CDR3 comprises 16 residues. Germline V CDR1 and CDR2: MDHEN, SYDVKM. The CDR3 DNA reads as TGTGCCAGCAGTTTACCCCGGGACAGGGTTTCGGATGAGCAGTTCTTC. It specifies CASSLPRDRVSDEQFF.

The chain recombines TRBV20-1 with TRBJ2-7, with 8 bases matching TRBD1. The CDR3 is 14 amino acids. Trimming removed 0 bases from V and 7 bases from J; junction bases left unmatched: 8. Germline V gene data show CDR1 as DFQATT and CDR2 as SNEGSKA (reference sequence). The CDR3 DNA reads TGCAGTGCTAGAGATCGTCAGGGGGCTTGGGAGCAGTACTTC. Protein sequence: CSARDRQGAWEQYF.

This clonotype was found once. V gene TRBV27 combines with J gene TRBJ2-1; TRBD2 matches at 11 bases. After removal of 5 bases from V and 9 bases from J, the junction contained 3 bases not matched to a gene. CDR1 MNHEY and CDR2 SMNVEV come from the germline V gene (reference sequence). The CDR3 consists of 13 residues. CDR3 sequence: CASSALAGAEQFF. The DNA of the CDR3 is TGTGCCAGCAGTGCACTAGCGGGGGCTGAGCAGTTCTTC.

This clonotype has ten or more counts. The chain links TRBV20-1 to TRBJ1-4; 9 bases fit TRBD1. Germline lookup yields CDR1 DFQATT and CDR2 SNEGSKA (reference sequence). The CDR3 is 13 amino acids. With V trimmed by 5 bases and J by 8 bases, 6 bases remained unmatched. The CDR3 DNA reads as TGCAGTGCTGGCGGGACAGGGAACGAAAAACTGTTTTTT. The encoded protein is CSAGGTGNEKLFF.

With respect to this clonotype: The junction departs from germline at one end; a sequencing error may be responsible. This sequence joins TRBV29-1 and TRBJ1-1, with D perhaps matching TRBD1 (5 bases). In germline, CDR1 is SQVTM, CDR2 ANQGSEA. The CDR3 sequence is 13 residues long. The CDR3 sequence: CSVESPIDSEAFF. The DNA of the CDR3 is TGCAGTGTTGAGTCCCCTATTGACAGTGAAGCTTTCTTT.

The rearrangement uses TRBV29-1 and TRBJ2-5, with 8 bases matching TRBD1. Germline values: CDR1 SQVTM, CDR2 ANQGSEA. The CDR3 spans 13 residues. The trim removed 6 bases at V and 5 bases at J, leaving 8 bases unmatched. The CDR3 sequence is CSVGYRGLETQYF. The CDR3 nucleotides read TGCAGCGTCGGCTACAGGGGGTTGGAGACCCAGTACTTC. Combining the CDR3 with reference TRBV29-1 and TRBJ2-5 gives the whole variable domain SAVISQKPSRDICQRGTSLTIQCQVDSQVTMMFWYRQQPGQSLTLIATANQGSEATYESGFVIDKFPISRPNLTFSTLTVSNMSPEDSSIYLCSVGYRGLETQYFGPGTRLLVL.

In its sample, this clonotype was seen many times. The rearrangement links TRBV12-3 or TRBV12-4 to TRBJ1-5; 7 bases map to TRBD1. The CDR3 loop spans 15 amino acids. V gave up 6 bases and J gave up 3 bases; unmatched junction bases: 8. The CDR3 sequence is CASRVTGWDNQPQHF. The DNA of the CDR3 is TGTGCCAGCAGAGTGACAGGGTGGGACAATCAGCCCCAGCATTTT.

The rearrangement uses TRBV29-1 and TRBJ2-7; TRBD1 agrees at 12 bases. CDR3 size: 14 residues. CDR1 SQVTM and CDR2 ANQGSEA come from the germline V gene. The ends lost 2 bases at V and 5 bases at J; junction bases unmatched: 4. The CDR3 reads CSVEPGQGAHEQYF. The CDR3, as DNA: TGCAGCGTTGAACCGGGACAGGGGGCACACGAGCAGTACTTC.

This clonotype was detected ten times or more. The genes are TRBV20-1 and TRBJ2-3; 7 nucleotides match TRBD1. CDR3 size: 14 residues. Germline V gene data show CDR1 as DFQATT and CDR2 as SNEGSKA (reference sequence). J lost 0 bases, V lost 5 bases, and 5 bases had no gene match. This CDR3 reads CSAVRDSSTDTQYF. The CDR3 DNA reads TGCAGTGCTGTCCGGGACAGTAGCACAGATACGCAGTATTTT.

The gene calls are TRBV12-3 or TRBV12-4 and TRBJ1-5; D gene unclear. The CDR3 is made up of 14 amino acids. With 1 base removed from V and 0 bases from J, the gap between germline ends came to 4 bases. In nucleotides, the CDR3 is TGTGCCAGCAGTTTAGTGTTTAGCAATCAGCCCCAGCATTTT. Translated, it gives CASSLVFSNQPQHF.

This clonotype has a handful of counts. The chain's CDR3 is CASTIRDGRTQYF. CDR3 bases: TGTGCCAGCACCATTCGGGACGGCCGTACGCAGTATTTT. V usage is TRBV12-3 or TRBV12-4 and J usage is TRBJ2-3; D might be TRBD1 or TRBD2, each matching 5 bases. This CDR3 region has 13 residues. V was cut by 7 bases and J by 8 bases, with 16 bases left in between.

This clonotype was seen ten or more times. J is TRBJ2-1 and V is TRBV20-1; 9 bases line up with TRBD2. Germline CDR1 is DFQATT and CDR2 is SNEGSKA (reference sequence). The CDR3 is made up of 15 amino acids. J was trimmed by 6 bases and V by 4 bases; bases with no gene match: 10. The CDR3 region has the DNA TGCAGTGCTAAAGGACCGGGACTAGCCCTCAATGAGCAGTTCTTC. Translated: CSAKGPGLALNEQFF.